This note documents a single TCR beta chain sequence. Antigen specificity is unknown. Both subsets, CD45RA+ naive and CD45RA-negative memory, were split from the CD4+ cells. This entry is derived from a study of shared clonotypes between healthy human individuals. Overall study results and limits: The four-donor shared clonotypes exceeded non-shared clonotypes in generation probability, with non-shared ones scoring lower. It was anticipated that sequencing depth would influence how many clonotypes donors shared.

TCRdb's table, derived via immunoSEQ multiplex PCR, lists solely in-frame clones and lacks some. Of about 2 million clones listed, approximately 95% are singletons. This CDR3 has 15 residues. The germline V gene encodes CDR1 MNHEY and CDR2 SVGAGI. Between the trimmed V and J ends, which lost 8 bases and 0 bases, there was a span of 16 bases. Material: naive CD4+ T cells sorted from blood. Documented subset: CD45RA+ positively selected. This TCR derives from a man aged 18 to 35 in good health. This rearrangement joins TRBV6-5 to TRBJ1-1; D is possibly TRBD1 (6 bases). The CDR3 region has the DNA TGTGCCAGCTACAGGGAAAAGAAACTGAACACTGAAGCTTTCTTT. Translating it yields CASYREKKLNTEAFF.